The clone carrying this T cell receptor beta chain was seen just once. The antigen is undetermined. CDR3 length equals 15 residues. With 4 bases removed from V and 0 bases from J, the gap between germline ends came to 14 bases. Germline CDR1 SGHKS, CDR2 YYEKEE (reference sequence). The data were taken from a study of cytomegalovirus exposure and HLA in healthy donors. Findings and limits, study-wide: Among CMV-associated TCR beta chains, most appeared HLA-restricted in a later analysis. Accurate prediction of HLA-A and HLA-B alleles (for most subjects) was reportedly achieved from TCR beta sequences.

The study ran its PCR with 60 Vbeta and 13 Jbeta primers. The data were produced by immunoSEQ multiplex PCR, yet TCRdb's version contains in-frame clones alone and is incomplete. The sample includes about 110,000 clones, over 75% seen only once; the top ten take 3.5% to 4%. The chain carries TRBV5-5 and TRBJ2-7; D is uncertain. The sequenced sample was PBMCs. The clonotype comes from a man aged 55 to 69 in good health and CMV-seronegative. The CDR3 reads CASSPQADLSYEQYF. The CDR3 DNA is TGTGCCAGCAGCCCCCAGGCAGACCTCTCCTACGAGCAGTACTTC.